The 11 T cell receptor beta chains below were found in one sample sequenced in a study of beta chain features in type 1 diabetes. Of the isolated RNA, all was reverse transcribed, and so the sequenced material was expressed TCRB transcripts. Sequencing used immunoSEQ multiplex PCR; TCRdb keeps in-frame clones, though not all of them. Counted here are 200,000 to 250,000 clones, roughly 9.6% occurring once; the ten biggest clones make up approximately 0.035%. Sequences were obtained from naive CD4+ T cells from blood. Receptors were obtained from a woman under 30 in good health.

This clone was observed a few times. V and J are TRBV12-5 and TRBJ2-1; possible D gene TRBD1, 5 bases. The CDR3 covers 14 residues. Trimming took off 7 bases at V and 9 bases at J, with 19 bases between the two ends. Germline values: CDR1 LGHNT, CDR2 FRNRAP. This CDR3 is CASVPPLGLGEQFF. The CDR3 coding sequence is TGTGCTAGTGTCCCCCCCCTGGGGCTGGGTGAGCAGTTCTTC.

This rearrangement joins TRBV29-1 to TRBJ2-3; D might be TRBD1 (6 bases). The CDR3 totals 13 residues. CDR1 is SQVTM and CDR2 is ANQGSEA in the germline V gene. Trimming shortened V by 3 bases and J by 8 bases, and 15 bases separated the two germline ends. The CDR3: CSVDKGVSFTQYF. The DNA for the CDR3 is TGCAGCGTTGACAAGGGGGTCAGTTTTACGCAGTATTTT.

The V call is TRBV6-5, the J call TRBJ2-7, with D tentatively TRBD2 (6 bases). Looked up from germline, CDR1 is MNHEY and CDR2 is SVGAGI. The length of the CDR3 is 14 residues. The ends were cut back, 5 bases at V and 7 bases at J, with 18 bases in the middle. CDR3 amino acids: CASSRGPRAGEQYF. The CDR3 nucleotides are TGTGCCAGCAGTCGCGGGCCGCGGGCGGGGGAGCAGTACTTC.

This clone was picked up a small number of times. This chain joins TRBV19 and TRBJ2-1; 10 bases match TRBD2. The CDR3 has 15 amino acids. Germline V gene lookup returns CDR1 LNHDA and CDR2 SQIVND (reference sequence). Trimming took 7 bases from V and 8 from J; bases not matched to a gene: 11. CDR3 in DNA: TGTGCCAGTAATGCCCAGGTAGCGGGAGGCTATGAGCAGTTCTTC. Its translation is CASNAQVAGGYEQFF.

In its sample, this clone was seen a few times. This rearrangement joins TRBV9 to TRBJ2-3; 9 nucleotides agree with TRBD2. CDR3 length: 15 amino acids. The V and J ends lost 3 bases and 0 bases, in that order; junction bases with no gene match: 2. The V gene's germline CDR1 is SGDLS and CDR2 YYNGEE. The CDR3 here is CASSGLAASTDTQYF. The CDR3 coding sequence is TGTGCCAGCAGCGGACTAGCGGCTAGCACAGATACGCAGTATTTT.

This clone has more than one count but fewer than ten. The chain combines TRBV2 with TRBJ2-4; maybe TRBD2 (6 bases). The germline gives CDR1 SNHLY, CDR2 FYNNEI. CDR3 length equals 14 residues. V was pared by 6 bases and J by 0 bases, with 9 bases between. CDR3 sequence (DNA): TGTGCCAGCAGGGGGGGTTTAGCCAAAAACATTCAGTACTTC. This translates into CASRGGLAKNIQYF.

This clone showed up just a few times. Germline is not matched at one junction end, which may reflect a read error. V gene TRBV6-1 combines with J gene TRBJ1-5, with D unclear. CDR1 is MNHNS, CDR2 SASEGT, per germline. The CDR3 loop spans 16 amino acids. CDR3 loop: CASTEGRVWGNQPQHF. CDR3 DNA sequence: TGTGCCAGCACTGAAGGGCGGGTATGGGGCAATCAGCCCCAGCATTTT.

This clone appeared a few times. The chain carries TRBV29-1 and TRBJ1-2; 7 nucleotides line up with TRBD1. CDR1 is SQVTM and CDR2 is ANQGSEA in the germline V gene. J gave up 2 bases and V 6 bases, and 6 bases lay outside the gene matches. This CDR3 has 13 residues. The CDR3 DNA is TGCAGCGTCGAGGACAGGTCCAACTATGGCTACACCTTC. It translates to CSVEDRSNYGYTF.

This clone was recorded a few times. The gene calls are TRBV18 and TRBJ2-7; D gene ambiguous. CDR1 and CDR2 from the germline V gene are KGHSH and LQKENI. With 1 base removed from V and 1 base from J, the gap between germline ends came to 8 bases. This CDR3 comprises 14 residues. CDR3 sequence reads: CASSPLGSSYEQYF. In nucleotides, the CDR3 is TGTGCCAGCTCACCACTCGGTAGTTCCTACGAGCAGTACTTC.

This clone was detected only a few times. The rearrangement uses TRBV19 and TRBJ2-3, with 8 bases that match TRBD2. The ends lost 0 bases at V and 2 bases at J; junction bases unmatched: 4. Per germline, CDR1 LNHDA and CDR2 SQIVND (reference sequence). The CDR3 is made up of 16 amino acids. In DNA form, the CDR3 reads TGTGCCAGTAGTATAGACAGCGGGAGAACCACAGATACGCAGTATTTT. As protein: CASSIDSGRTTDTQYF.

This clone was seen a few times. The chain couples TRBV7-2 to TRBJ1-1; 7 positions match TRBD1. Germline V gives CDR1 SGHTA, CDR2 FQGNSA. This CDR3 is 14 amino acids long. The ends lost 5 bases at V and 4 bases at J; junction bases unmatched: 7. CDR3 loop: CASSTYRGSTEAFF. DNA for the CDR3: TGTGCCAGCAGCACGTACAGGGGATCCACTGAAGCTTTCTTT.